The 20 T cell receptor beta chains below were found in one sample sequenced in a study of response to subunit inactivated influenza vaccine. MiXCR, run by TCRdb on the RT-PCR reads, gives a single entry per CDR3 protein. The sample carries more than 600,000 distinct CDR3 sequences, approximately 17% recorded once. The material was PBMCs from blood, obtained around 5 days after vaccination. The source is a man aged 45-65 years who received an inactivated influenza vaccine.

The chain carries TRBV7-9 and TRBJ1-1; no reliable D call. Trimming cost V 8 bases and J 2 bases, with 6 bases left between them. Germline values: CDR1 SEHNR, CDR2 FQNEAQ (reference sequence). This CDR3 is built from 11 residues. The CDR3 reads CASGANTEAFF. DNA for the CDR3: TGTGCCAGCGGAGCCAACACTGAAGCTTTCTTT.

This clonotype was counted only a few times. The chain has TRBV27 and TRBJ1-1; no definite D call. This CDR3 contains 14 residues. The V gene lost 2 bases and the J gene lost 4 bases, with 11 bases spanning the gap. CDR1 MNHEY and CDR2 SMNVEV come from the germline V gene (reference sequence). The chain's CDR3 is CASSLEARVTEAFF. CDR3 nucleotides: TGTGCCAGCAGTTTAGAAGCCCGTGTCACTGAAGCTTTCTTT.

This clonotype was counted only a few times. This chain connects TRBV7-9 to TRBJ2-7; D gene unclear. CDR3 length equals 17 residues. CDR1 is SEHNR, CDR2 FQNEAQ, per germline (reference sequence). V was clipped by 2 bases and J by 0 bases, with 17 bases between them. The chain's CDR3 is CASSLSPSGANSYEQYF. The CDR3 region has the DNA TGTGCCAGCAGCTTAAGTCCCTCTGGCGCGAACTCCTACGAGCAGTACTTC.

This clonotype was detected only a few times. The chain uses TRBV15 and TRBJ2-5; D is unresolved. Germline-derived CDR1 and CDR2 are LNHNV and YYDKDF (reference sequence). Between the trimmed V and J ends, which lost 0 bases and 4 bases, there was a span of 12 bases. This CDR3 spans 15 amino acids. The CDR3 nucleotides read TGTGCCACCAGCAGAGAGGGGTTAGAATTAGAGACCCAGTACTTC. It specifies CATSREGLELETQYF.

The chain is built from TRBV6-1 and TRBJ2-7; D remains unclear. The CDR3 consists of 15 residues. V dropped 5 bases and J dropped 5 bases, with 19 bases sitting between them. The germline V gene has CDR1 MNHNS and CDR2 SASEGT. CDR3 DNA: TGTGCCAGCAGTAATCAGCGTCAGCGTGGCCACGAGCAGTACTTC. As protein: CASSNQRQRGHEQYF.

J is TRBJ2-5 and V is TRBV20-1; D is perhaps TRBD2 (6 bases). V was trimmed by 0 bases and J by 5 bases, leaving 25 bases between them. This CDR3 is built from 18 residues. Germline CDR1 is DFQATT and CDR2 is SNEGSKA (reference sequence). The CDR3 DNA sequence: TGCAGTGCTAGAGATGGGTTCGTTCTAGCGTTAGGGATGGAGACCCAGTACTTC. Residues: CSARDGFVLALGMETQYF.

Notes on this clonotype: This may come from a read error, since a much larger clone is one base off. This sequence joins TRBV5-1 and TRBJ2-5; D not resolved. The germline V gene has CDR1 SGHRS and CDR2 YFSETQ. This CDR3 spans 15 amino acids. The CDR3 DNA reads as TGCGCCAGCAGCTTGGGAGTCGGCATACAAGAGACCCAGTGCTTC. This codes for CASSLGVGIQETQCF.

V usage is TRBV20-1 and J usage is TRBJ2-7; 8 nucleotides agree with TRBD1. The CDR3 runs 15 residues. Germline CDR1 and CDR2: DFQATT and SNEGSKA (reference sequence). The V gene end was trimmed by 3 bases and the J gene end by 2 bases; junction bases not matched to a gene: 9. The CDR3 nucleotides read TGCAGTGCTAGCCAGGGGGCTTTGGGCACCTACGAGCAGTACTTC. Protein product: CSASQGALGTYEQYF.

This clonotype showed up just a few times. The chain combines TRBV10-2 with TRBJ1-1; 7 positions match TRBD1. The CDR3 covers 12 residues. J was trimmed by 8 bases and V by 7 bases; bases with no gene match: 7. Per germline, CDR1 WSHSY and CDR2 SAAADI. The chain's CDR3 is CASTGQDGEAFF. CDR3 nucleotides: TGCGCCAGCACTGGACAGGACGGGGAAGCTTTCTTT.

About this clonotype: At one boundary the junction diverges from the germline segment, which might be a read error. This sequence joins TRBV12-3 or TRBV12-4 and TRBJ2-3; a weak D match, TRBD2 (6 bases). The CDR3 runs 15 residues. The chain's CDR3 is CGSSLLAGSTDTQYF. The DNA for the CDR3 is TGTGGCAGCAGTTTATTGGCGGGGAGCACAGATACGCAGTATTTT.

There are a few counts of this clonotype. The rearrangement joins TRBV5-1 to TRBJ2-1, with a weak D call TRBD2 (6 bases). From germline, CDR1 is SGHRS and CDR2 YFSETQ. V lost 4 bases, J lost 5 bases, and 10 bases lay in between. The CDR3 spans 13 residues. CDR3 bases: TGCGCCAGCAGCCAGGGACTCAACAATGAGCAGTTCTTC. Residues: CASSQGLNNEQFF.

This clonotype was detected a few times. The chain is built from TRBV6-2 or TRBV6-3 and TRBJ2-4; no firm D call. The CDR3 is made up of 14 amino acids. CDR1 is MNHEY and CDR2 is SVGEGT in the germline V gene. The V end lost 2 bases, the J end lost 0 bases, and 5 bases lay between the germline ends. This CDR3 reads CASSYGIAKNIQYF. The CDR3 region has the DNA TGTGCCAGCAGTTACGGAATAGCCAAAAACATTCAGTACTTC.

This clonotype was detected a few times. Its ends do not fully match the called genes, so a read error is possible. The chain carries TRBV15 and TRBJ2-1, with 11 bases matching TRBD2. The CDR3 consists of 16 residues. The germline V gene has CDR1 LNHNV and CDR2 YYDKDF (reference sequence). Here the CDR3 reads CATSRDLLAGGITMLF. The CDR3 region has the DNA TGTGCCACCAGCAGAGATTTGCTAGCGGGGGGAATTACAATGCTCTTC.

CDR3 coding DNA: TGTGCCAGCAACTTCCCGGGACCACGCACAGATACGCAGTATTTT. Translating it yields CASNFPGPRTDTQYF. The V gene is TRBV5-6, the J gene TRBJ2-3; D possibly matches TRBD1 or TRBD2 (5 bases each). V was shortened by 6 bases and J by 1 base, with 15 bases between the two germline ends. The CDR3 is 15 amino acids. Germline V gene lookup returns CDR1 SGHDT and CDR2 YYEEEE.

This clonotype was observed at least ten times. The rearrangement links TRBV20-1 to TRBJ2-5; a possible D gene is TRBD1 (6 bases). This CDR3 is built from 14 residues. The germline V and J ends were trimmed by 6 bases and 2 bases, with 16 bases remaining between them. Germline V lookup: CDR1 DFQATT, CDR2 SNEGSKA (reference sequence). The CDR3 protein is CSARAGQLQETQYF. CDR3 DNA sequence: TGCAGTGCGCGCGCAGGACAGCTTCAAGAGACCCAGTACTTC.

There are a few counts of this clonotype. The V and J genes are TRBV18 and TRBJ1-2; TRBD1 matches 8 bases. Germline values: CDR1 KGHSH, CDR2 LQKENI. This CDR3 comprises 13 residues. V lost 4 bases to trimming and J lost 3 bases; unmatched junction nucleotides: 1. CDR3 sequence (DNA): TGTGCCAGCTCACAGGGACAGGACTATGGCTACACCTTC. It translates to CASSQGQDYGYTF.

The table lists this clonotype with a few counts. The rearrangement uses TRBV5-5 and TRBJ2-1; 13 bases map to TRBD2. Looked up from germline, CDR1 is SGHKS and CDR2 is YYEKEE (reference sequence). The length of the CDR3 is 15 residues. The junction had 4 bases not matched to a gene; V was cut back by 3 bases and J by 7 bases. CDR3 in amino acids: CASSSGTSGMNEQFF. The CDR3 DNA follows: TGTGCCAGCAGCTCCGGGACTAGCGGGATGAATGAGCAGTTCTTC.

This chain links TRBV10-3 with TRBJ2-1; no clear D. Trimming stripped 11 bases from V and 6 bases from J, with 11 bases between. The CDR3 length is 11 residues. CDR1 is ENHRY and CDR2 is SYGVKD in the germline V gene. CDR3 DNA sequence: TGTGCCCTCGGCCCCTCCAATGAGCAGTTCTTC. It codes for CALGPSNEQFF.

As to this clonotype: A read error may be the cause here, since a much bigger clone is one base away. DNA for the CDR3: TGTGCCAGAAGCCACGACGAGTATACGCAGTATTTT. Translated, it gives CARSHDEYTQYF. This chain uses TRBV11-2 with TRBJ2-3; D is undetermined. Germline-derived CDR1 and CDR2 are SGHAT and FQNNGV. The CDR3 is 12 amino acids. With 9 bases removed from V and 7 bases from J, the gap between germline ends came to 14 bases.

The chain recombines TRBV24-1 with TRBJ2-2, with no clear D. Germline CDR1 reads KGHDR; CDR2 reads SFDVKD. Trimming took off 4 bases at V and 1 base at J, with 9 bases between the two ends. The CDR3 is 15 residues long. CDR3: CATSDHSKNTGELFF. CDR3 bases: TGTGCCACCAGTGACCACAGCAAGAACACCGGGGAGCTGTTTTTT.